This is a list of T cell receptor beta chains from one sample in a study of blood T cell repertoires in COVID-19. Assay used: immunoSEQ multiplex PCR; TCRdb lists only in-frame clones, some missing. The data contain some 190,000 clones, approximately 84% of them singletons. Sequenced material: PBMCs or T cells enriched from blood (not recorded which). The receptor source for this set is a young woman who had recovered from COVID-19. The CDR3 runs from the conserved cysteine through the conserved F or W.

CDR3	length	V
CASTPGTGTYEQYF	14	TRBV19
CASSPSGGSYTF	12	TRBV9
CASSPWTGNYGYTF	14	TRBV6-5
CASSRDQPQHF	11	TRBV5-8
CASTFDRASPLHF	13	TRBV2
CASRILGLQAQETQYF	16	TRBV27
CSDLIQGALGYTF	13	TRBV29-1
CASSTQGYDYGYTF	14	TRBV28
CSVSGGGGELFF	12	TRBV29-1
CASSLQGAANQPQHF	15	TRBV5-1
CASSLISGKNTEAFF	15	TRBV5-1
CASSYDGTPSGNTIYF	16	TRBV6-5
CASSLAAGRSNTEAFF	16	TRBV5-1
CSVEELPRQGYGYTF	15	TRBV29-1
CASSTTGTSGRRDEQYF	17	TRBV5-1
CASSSGVFTDTQYF	14	TRBV6-4
CASSRGRGGRSYNEQFF	17	TRBV7-2
CASRWGQLNQPQHF	14	TRBV5-8
CASSPSRGAYNEQFF	15	TRBV7-2
CASSPEGGNQPQHF	14	TRBV18
CASSESGSAGNTIYF	15	TRBV25-1
CASSLRRGRNQPQHF	15	TRBV5-6
CASSRLDTMNTEAFF	15	TRBV5-1
CASSIHSPETQYF	13	TRBV19
CASSRRDPFRGAGELFF	17	TRBV4-1
CASSLGAGYGYTF	13	TRBV5-1
CASGLAVNEQFF	12	TRBV5-1
CASRGRGRNTGELFF	15	TRBV7-8
CASSPRDRSGYTF	13	TRBV28
CASSRGGSVNTGELFF	16	TRBV7-8
CASSLVQVVTEAFF	14	TRBV7-8
CASSEAGGVNQPQHF	15	TRBV6-1
CASSLMGGFEETQYF	15	TRBV11-2
CASTRVGTEAFF	12	TRBV28
CASSPFPQNNSPLHF	15	TRBV3-1/TRBV3-2
CASSLLAGPFTGELFF	16	TRBV19
CATSGGQGPYTEAFF	15	TRBV15
CASSRQTTSNTGELFF	16	TRBV6-2/TRBV6-3
CASSGQGKNQPQHF	14	TRBV28
CASSLGRQINEKLFF	15	TRBV13
CAWSVQDSSEQFF	13	TRBV30
CSVSSGDRGLRTEAFF	16	TRBV29-1
CASSYSSYPSTEAFF	15	TRBV6-5
CASSPGTTEQYF	12	TRBV5-1
CASSLEASIGELFF	14	TRBV5-1